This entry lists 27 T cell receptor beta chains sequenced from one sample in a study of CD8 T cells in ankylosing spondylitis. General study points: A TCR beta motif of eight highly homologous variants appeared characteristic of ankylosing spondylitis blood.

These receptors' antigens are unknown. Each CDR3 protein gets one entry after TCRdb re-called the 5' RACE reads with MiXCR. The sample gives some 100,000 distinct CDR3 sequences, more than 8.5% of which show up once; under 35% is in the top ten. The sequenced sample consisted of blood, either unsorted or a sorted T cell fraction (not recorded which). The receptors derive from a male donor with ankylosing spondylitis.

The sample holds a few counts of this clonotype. CDR3: CASSWGHGSGNTIYF. CDR3 in DNA: TGTGCCAGCAGTTGGGGACACGGCTCTGGAAACACCATATATTTT. The chain couples TRBV6-2 or TRBV6-3 to TRBJ1-3; TRBD1 might be the D (6 bases). The CDR3 sequence is 15 residues long. The germline gives CDR1 MNHEY, CDR2 SVGEGT. Trimming pared 4 bases from V and 0 bases from J, leaving 10 bases between.

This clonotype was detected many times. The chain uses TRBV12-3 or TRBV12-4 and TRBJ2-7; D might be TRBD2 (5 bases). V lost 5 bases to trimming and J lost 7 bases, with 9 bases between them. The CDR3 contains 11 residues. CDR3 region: CASSQPGEQYF. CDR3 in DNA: TGTGCCAGCAGTCAACCGGGGGAGCAGTACTTC.

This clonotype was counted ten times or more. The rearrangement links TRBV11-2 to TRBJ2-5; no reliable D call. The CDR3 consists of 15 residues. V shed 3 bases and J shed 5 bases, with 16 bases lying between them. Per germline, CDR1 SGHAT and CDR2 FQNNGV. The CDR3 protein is CASSFKRARWETQYF. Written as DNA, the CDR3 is TGTGCCAGCAGCTTCAAAAGGGCCCGCTGGGAGACCCAGTACTTC. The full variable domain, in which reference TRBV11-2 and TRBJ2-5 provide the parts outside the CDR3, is EAGVAQSPRYKIIEKRQSVAFWCNPISGHATLYWYQQILGQGPKLLIQFQNNGVVDDSQLPKDRFSAERLKGVDSTLKIQPAKLEDSAVYLCASSFKRARWETQYFGPGTRLLVL.

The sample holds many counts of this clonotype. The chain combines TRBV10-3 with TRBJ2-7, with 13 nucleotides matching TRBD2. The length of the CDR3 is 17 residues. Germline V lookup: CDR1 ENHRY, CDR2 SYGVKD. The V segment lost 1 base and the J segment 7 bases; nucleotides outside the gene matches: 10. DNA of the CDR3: TGTGCCATCAGTGAGTTACTAGCGGGAGGGCCCCTTGGGGAGCAGTACTTC. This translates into CAISELLAGGPLGEQYF.

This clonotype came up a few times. The CDR3 DNA reads as TGTGCCAGCAGCCACGATACTACAGGAAAACTGCCGCGCGAGCAGTACTTC. Translation: CASSHDTTGKLPREQYF. The rearrangement links TRBV14 to TRBJ2-7, with a possible D match to TRBD1 (5 bases). CDR1 is SGHDN and CDR2 is FVKESK in the germline V gene. The CDR3 totals 17 residues. The ends were cut back, 3 bases at V and 6 bases at J, with 24 bases in the middle.

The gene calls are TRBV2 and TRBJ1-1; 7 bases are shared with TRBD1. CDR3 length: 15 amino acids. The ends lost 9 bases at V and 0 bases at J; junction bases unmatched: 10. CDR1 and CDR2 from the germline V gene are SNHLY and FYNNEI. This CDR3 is CARSTRGHMNTEAFF. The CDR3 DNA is TGTGCCAGGTCAACGAGGGGGCACATGAACACTGAAGCTTTCTTT.

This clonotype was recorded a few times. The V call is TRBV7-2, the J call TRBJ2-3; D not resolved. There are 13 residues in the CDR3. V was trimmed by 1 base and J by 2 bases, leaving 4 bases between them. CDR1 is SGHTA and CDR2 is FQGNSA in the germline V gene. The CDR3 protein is CASSLDNTDTQYF. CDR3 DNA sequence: TGTGCCAGCAGCTTAGACAACACAGATACGCAGTATTTT.

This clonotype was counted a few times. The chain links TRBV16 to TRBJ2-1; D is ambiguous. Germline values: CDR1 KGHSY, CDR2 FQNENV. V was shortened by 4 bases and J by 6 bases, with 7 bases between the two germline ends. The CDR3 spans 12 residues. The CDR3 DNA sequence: TGTGCCAGCAGCCGATACTCCAATGAGCAGTTCTTC. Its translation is CASSRYSNEQFF.

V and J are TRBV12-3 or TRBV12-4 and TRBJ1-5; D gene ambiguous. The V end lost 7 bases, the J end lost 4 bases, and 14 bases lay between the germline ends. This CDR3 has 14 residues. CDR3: CASTMDGGNQPQHF. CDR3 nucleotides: TGTGCCAGCACCATGGACGGTGGGAATCAGCCCCAGCATTTT.

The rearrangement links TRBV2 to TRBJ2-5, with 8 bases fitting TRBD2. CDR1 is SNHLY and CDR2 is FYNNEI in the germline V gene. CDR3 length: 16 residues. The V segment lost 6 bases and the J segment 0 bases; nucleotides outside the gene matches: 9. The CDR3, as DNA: TGTGCCAGCAGCTCCTGGCTAGCGGGCAACCAAGAGACCCAGTACTTC. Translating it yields CASSSWLAGNQETQYF.

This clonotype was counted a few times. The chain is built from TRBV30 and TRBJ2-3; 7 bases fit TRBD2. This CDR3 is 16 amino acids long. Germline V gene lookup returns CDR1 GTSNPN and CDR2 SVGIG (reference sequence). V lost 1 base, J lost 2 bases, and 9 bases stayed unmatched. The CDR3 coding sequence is TGTGCCTGGAGTGCTCTGGGGGGGAGATCCACAGATACGCAGTATTTT. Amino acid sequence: CAWSALGGRSTDTQYF. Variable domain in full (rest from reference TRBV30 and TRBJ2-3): SQTIHQWPATLVQPVGSPLSLECTVEGTSNPNLYWYRQAAGRGLQLLFYSVGIGQISSEVPQNLSASRPQDRQFILSSKKLLLSDSGFYLCAWSALGGRSTDTQYFGPGTRLTVL.

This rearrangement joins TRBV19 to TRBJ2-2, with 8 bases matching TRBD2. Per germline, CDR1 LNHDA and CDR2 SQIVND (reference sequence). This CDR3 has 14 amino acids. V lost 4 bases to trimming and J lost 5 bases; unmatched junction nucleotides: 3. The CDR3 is CASSTSGLTGELFF. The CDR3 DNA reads TGTGCCAGTAGTACTAGCGGGTTGACCGGGGAGCTGTTTTTT. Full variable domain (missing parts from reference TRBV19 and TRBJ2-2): DGGITQSPKYLFRKEGQNVTLSCEQNLNHDAMYWYRQDPGQGLRLIYYSQIVNDFQKGDIAEGYSVSREKKESFPLTVTSAQKNPTAFYLCASSTSGLTGELFFGEGSRLTVL.

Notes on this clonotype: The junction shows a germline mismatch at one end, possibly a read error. The DNA for the CDR3 is TGTGCCAGTAGCTTAGTGGGGGCCACAGCTAATGAAAAACTGTTTTTT. Protein sequence: CASSLVGATANEKLFF. The V and J genes are TRBV7-9 and TRBJ1-4; TRBD1 is a possible D gene (6 bases). The germline V gene encodes CDR1 SEHNR and CDR2 FQNEAQ (reference sequence). CDR3 length equals 16 residues.

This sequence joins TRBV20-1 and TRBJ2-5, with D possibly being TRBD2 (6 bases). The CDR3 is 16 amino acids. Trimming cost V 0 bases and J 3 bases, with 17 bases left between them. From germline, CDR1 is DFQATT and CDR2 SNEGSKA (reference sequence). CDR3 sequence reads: CSARDRLVWGEETQYF. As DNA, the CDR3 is TGCAGTGCTAGAGATCGGCTGGTATGGGGGGAAGAGACCCAGTACTTC.

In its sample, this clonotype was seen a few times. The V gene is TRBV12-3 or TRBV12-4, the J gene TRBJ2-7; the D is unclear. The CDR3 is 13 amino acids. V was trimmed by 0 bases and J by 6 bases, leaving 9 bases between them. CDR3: CASSLAALGEQYV. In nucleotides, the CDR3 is TGTGCCAGCAGTTTAGCGGCGTTGGGCGAGCAGTACGTC.

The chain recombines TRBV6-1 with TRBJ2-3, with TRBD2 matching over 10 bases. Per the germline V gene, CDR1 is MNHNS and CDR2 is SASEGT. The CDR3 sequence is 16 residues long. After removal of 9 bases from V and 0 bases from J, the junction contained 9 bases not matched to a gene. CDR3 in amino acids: CARRLAGQLSTDTQYF. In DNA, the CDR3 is TGTGCCAGAAGACTAGCGGGCCAACTAAGCACAGATACGCAGTATTTT.

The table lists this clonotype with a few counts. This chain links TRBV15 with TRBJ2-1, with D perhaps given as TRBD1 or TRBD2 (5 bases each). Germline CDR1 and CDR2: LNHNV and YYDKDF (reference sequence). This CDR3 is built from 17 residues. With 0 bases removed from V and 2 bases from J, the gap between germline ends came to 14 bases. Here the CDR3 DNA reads TGTGCCACCAGCAGAGAAACCGGGACCGAGACCTACAATGAGCAGTTCTTC. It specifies CATSRETGTETYNEQFF.

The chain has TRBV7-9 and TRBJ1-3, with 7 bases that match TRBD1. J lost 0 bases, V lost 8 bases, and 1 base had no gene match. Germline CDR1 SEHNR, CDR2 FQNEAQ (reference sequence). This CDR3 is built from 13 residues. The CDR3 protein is CASAGGSGNTIYF. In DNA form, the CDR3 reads TGTGCCAGCGCAGGGGGCTCTGGAAACACCATATATTTT.

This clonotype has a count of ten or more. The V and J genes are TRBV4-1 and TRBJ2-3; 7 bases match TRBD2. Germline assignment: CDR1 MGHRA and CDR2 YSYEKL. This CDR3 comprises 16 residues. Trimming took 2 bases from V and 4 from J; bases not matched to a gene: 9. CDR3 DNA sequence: TGCGCCAGCAGCCAATTGGGGGAGGGCCTGGCAGATACGCAGTATTTT. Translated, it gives CASSQLGEGLADTQYF.

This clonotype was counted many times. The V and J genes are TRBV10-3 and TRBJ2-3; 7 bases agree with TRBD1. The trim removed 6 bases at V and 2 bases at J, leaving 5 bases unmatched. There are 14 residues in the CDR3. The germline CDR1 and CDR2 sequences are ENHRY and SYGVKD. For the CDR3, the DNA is TGTGCCATCAGGGCGACAGGGTCCACAGATACGCAGTATTTT. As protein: CAIRATGSTDTQYF.

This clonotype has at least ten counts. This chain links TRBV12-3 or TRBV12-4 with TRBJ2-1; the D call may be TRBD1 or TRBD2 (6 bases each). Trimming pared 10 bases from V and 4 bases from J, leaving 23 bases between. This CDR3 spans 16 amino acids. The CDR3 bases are TGTGCCACGCGGGAAGAGGGGGACTTAATGTACAATGAGCAGTTCTTC. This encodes CATREEGDLMYNEQFF.

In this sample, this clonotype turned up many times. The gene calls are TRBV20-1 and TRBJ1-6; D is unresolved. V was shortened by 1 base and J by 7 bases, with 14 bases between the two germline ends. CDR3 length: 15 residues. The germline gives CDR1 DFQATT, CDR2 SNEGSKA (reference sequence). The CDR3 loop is CSARATGSENSPLHF. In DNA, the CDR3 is TGCAGTGCTAGAGCCACCGGGTCCGAGAATTCACCCCTCCACTTT.

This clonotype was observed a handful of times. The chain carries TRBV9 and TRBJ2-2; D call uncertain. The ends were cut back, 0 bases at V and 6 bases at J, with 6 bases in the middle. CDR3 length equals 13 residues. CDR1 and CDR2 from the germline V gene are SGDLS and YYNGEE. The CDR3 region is CASSVGSAGELFF. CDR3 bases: TGTGCCAGCAGCGTAGGGTCCGCCGGGGAGCTGTTTTTT.

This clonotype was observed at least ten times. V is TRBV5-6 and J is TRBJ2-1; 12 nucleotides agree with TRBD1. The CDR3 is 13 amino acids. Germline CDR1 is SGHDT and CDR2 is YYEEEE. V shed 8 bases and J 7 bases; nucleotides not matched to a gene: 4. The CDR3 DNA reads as TGTGCCAGTGGGACAGGGGGCCGGAATGAGCAGTTCTTC. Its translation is CASGTGGRNEQFF.

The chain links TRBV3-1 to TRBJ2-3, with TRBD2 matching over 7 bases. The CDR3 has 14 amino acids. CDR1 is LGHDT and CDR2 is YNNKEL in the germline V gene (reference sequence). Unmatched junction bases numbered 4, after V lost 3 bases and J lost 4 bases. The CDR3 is CASSQGGSPDTQYF. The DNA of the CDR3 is TGTGCCAGCAGCCAGGGGGGGTCCCCAGATACGCAGTATTTT.

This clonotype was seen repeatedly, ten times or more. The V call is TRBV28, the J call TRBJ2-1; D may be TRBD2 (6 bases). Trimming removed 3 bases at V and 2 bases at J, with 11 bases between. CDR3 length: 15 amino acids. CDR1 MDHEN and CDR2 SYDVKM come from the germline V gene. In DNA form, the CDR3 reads TGTGCCAGCAGTTTCCTTAGGGAGGCCTACAATGAGCAGTTCTTC. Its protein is CASSFLREAYNEQFF. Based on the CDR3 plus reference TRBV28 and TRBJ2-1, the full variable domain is DVKVTQSSRYLVKRTGEKVFLECVQDMDHENMFWYRQDPGLGLRLIYFSYDVKMKEKGDIPEGYSVSREKKERFSLILESASTNQTSMYLCASSFLREAYNEQFFGPGTRLTVL.

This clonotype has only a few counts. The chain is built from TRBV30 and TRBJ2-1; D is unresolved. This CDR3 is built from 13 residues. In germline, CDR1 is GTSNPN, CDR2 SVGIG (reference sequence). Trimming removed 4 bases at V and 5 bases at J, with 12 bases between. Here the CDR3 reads CAWIRPNHNEQFF. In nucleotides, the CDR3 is TGTGCCTGGATCCGACCGAACCACAATGAGCAGTTCTTC.